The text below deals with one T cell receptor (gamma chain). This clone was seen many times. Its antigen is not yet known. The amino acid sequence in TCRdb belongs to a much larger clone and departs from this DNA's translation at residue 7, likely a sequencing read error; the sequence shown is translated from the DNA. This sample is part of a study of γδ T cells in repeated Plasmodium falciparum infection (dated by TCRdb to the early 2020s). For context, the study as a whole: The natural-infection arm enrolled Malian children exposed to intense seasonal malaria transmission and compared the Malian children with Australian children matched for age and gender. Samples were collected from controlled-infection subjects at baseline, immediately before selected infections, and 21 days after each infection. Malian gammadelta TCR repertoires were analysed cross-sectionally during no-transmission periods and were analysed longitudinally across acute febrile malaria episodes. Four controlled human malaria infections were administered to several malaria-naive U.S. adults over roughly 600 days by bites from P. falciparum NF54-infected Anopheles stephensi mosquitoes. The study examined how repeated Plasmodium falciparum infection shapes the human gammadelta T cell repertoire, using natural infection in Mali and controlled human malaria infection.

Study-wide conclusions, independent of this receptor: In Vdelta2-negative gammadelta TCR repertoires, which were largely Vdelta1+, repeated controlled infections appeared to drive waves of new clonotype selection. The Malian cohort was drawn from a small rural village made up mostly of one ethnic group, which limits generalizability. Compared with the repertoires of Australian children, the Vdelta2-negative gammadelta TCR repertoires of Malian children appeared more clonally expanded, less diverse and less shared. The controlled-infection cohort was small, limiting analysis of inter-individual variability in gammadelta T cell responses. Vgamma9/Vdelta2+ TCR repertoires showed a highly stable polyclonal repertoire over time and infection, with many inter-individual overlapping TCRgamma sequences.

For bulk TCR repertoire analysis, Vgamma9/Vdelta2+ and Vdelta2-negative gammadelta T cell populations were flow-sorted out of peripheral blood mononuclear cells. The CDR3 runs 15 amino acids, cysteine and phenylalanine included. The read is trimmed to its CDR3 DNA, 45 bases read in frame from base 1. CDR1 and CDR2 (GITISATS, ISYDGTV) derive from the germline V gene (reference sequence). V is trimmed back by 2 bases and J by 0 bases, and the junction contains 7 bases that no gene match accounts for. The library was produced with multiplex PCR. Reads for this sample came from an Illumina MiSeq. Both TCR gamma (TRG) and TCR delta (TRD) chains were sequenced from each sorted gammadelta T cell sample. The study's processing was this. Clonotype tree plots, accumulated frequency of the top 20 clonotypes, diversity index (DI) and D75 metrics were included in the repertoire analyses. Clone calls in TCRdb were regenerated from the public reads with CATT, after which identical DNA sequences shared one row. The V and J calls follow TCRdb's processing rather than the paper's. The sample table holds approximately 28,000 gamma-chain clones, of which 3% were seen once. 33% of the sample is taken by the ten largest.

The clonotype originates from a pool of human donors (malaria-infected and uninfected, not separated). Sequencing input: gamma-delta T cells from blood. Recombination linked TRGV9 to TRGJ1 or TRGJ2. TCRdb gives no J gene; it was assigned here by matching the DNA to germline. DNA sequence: TGTGCCTTGTGGGAGGCCCAGGAGAATTATTATAAGAAACTCTTT. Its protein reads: CALWEAQENYYKKLF.